Given below is one T cell receptor (beta chain) in context. In the authors' workflow: For nucleated cells, counts were estimated from reference gene primer amplification. Sequenced by immunoSEQ multiplex PCR; TCRdb stores in-frame clones only, minus some. That table supplies the V and J calls and clone size; D and trimming were determined from the DNA. The table has 60,000 or so clones, almost 90% seen once; the top ten hold about 4.5%. This record comes from a study of blood T cell repertoires in COVID-19. For the study at large: Sites in the United States, Italy and Spain provided acute and convalescent COVID-19 samples. Sources were T cells, B-cell-depleted T cells, or PBMCs; the material itself was cDNA or gDNA.

V gave up 3 bases and J gave up 1 base, with 8 bases separating them. The CDR3 consists of 13 residues. Per the germline V gene, CDR1 is SGDLS and CDR2 is YYNGEE. This TCR was sampled from a man between 60 and 75 years old with acute or convalescent COVID-19. The specimen sequenced was peripheral blood. This chain links TRBV9 with TRBJ2-7, with D tentatively TRBD1 (6 bases). The CDR3 reads CASSEGESYEQYF. In DNA form, the CDR3 reads TGTGCCAGCAGCGAGGGGGAATCCTACGAGCAGTACTTC.